These 25 T cell receptor beta chains originate from one sample sequenced in a study of T cell responses to AZD1222 COVID-19 vaccine. Here immunoSEQ multiplex PCR was the method, and the copy in TCRdb shows in-frame clones only, minus some. Of 56,000 or so clones in the sample, 80% were seen once. Specimen: peripheral blood, collected 28 days after the second AZD1222 dose. These receptors were taken from an adult who received the AZD1222 COVID-19 vaccine.

The chain combines TRBV28 with TRBJ2-3; 9 nucleotides agree with TRBD1. Germline V CDR1 and CDR2: MDHEN, SYDVKM. J gave up 6 bases and V 4 bases, and 5 bases lay outside the gene matches. The CDR3 extends over 14 amino acids. Here the CDR3 reads CASSSGQGRDTQYF. The CDR3 bases are TGTGCCAGCAGTTCAGGACAGGGGAGGGATACGCAGTATTTT. Using reference TRBV28 and TRBJ2-3 for the parts outside the CDR3, the full variable domain is DVKVTQSSRYLVKRTGEKVFLECVQDMDHENMFWYRQDPGLGLRLIYFSYDVKMKEKGDIPEGYSVSREKKERFSLILESASTNQTSMYLCASSSGQGRDTQYFGPGTRLTVL.

As regards this clone: Different DNA sequences within this sample yield the same CDR3. This sequence joins TRBV28 and TRBJ1-2, with D hard to call. CDR3 size: 12 residues. In germline, CDR1 is MDHEN, CDR2 SYDVKM. V was trimmed by 4 bases and J by 3 bases, leaving 6 bases between them. CDR3 protein: CASSSPHYGYTF. The CDR3 DNA follows: TGTGCCAGCAGTTCCCCCCACTATGGCTACACCTTC.

The chain has TRBV5-1 and TRBJ1-3, with D hard to call. CDR1 SGHRS and CDR2 YFSETQ come from the germline V gene. The CDR3 covers 20 residues. Trimming removed 0 bases from V and 0 bases from J, with 22 bases in between. In DNA form, the CDR3 reads TGCGCCAGCAGCTTGGCCGGAGGGTTGAACGACGCCAGCTCTGGAAACACCATATATTTT. This gives the protein CASSLAGGLNDASSGNTIYF. Looking up the rest from reference TRBV5-1 and TRBJ1-3 gives the full variable domain: KAGVTQTPRYLIKTRGQQVTLSCSPISGHRSVSWYQQTPGQGLQFLFEYFSETQRNKGNFPGRFSGRQFSNSRSEMNVSTLELGDSALYLCASSLAGGLNDASSGNTIYFGEGSWLTVV.

This chain joins TRBV6-2 or TRBV6-3 and TRBJ1-1, with D tentatively TRBD1 (5 bases). CDR1 and CDR2 (germline): MNHEY, SVGEGT. Trimming took off 0 bases at V and 1 base at J, with 9 bases between the two ends. The CDR3 has 15 amino acids. The CDR3 nucleotides are TGTGCCAGCAGTTACTCGGGGGTAGGGAACACTGAAGCTTTCTTT. Amino acid sequence: CASSYSGVGNTEAFF.

This clone was picked up a small number of times. The V call is TRBV4-2, the J call TRBJ1-4; the D gene is possibly TRBD1 (5 bases). This CDR3 comprises 13 residues. Looked up from germline, CDR1 is LGHNA and CDR2 is YNFKEQ. V was shortened by 0 bases and J by 16 bases, with 15 bases between the two germline ends. Written as DNA, the CDR3 is TGTGCCAGCAGCCAAGATGGGCAGGGCGGGACGTTTTTT. Translation gives CASSQDGQGGTFF.

The chain uses TRBV28 and TRBJ1-1; 9 nucleotides line up with TRBD1. Germline V gene data show CDR1 as MDHEN and CDR2 as SYDVKM. The trim removed 3 bases at V and 3 bases at J, leaving 11 bases unmatched. This CDR3 has 17 amino acids. CDR3 region: CASSLAGTGWLDTEAFF. The CDR3 coding sequence is TGTGCCAGCAGTTTGGCCGGGACAGGGTGGTTGGACACTGAAGCTTTCTTT.

This clone was seen many times. The rearrangement joins TRBV7-2 to TRBJ2-1, with 7 bases fitting TRBD1. J gave up 3 bases and V 5 bases, and 10 bases lay outside the gene matches. From germline, CDR1 is SGHTA and CDR2 FQGNSA. The CDR3 length is 16 residues. Written as DNA, the CDR3 is TGTGCCAGCAGCCCCCTTTCCGGGACAGTCTACAATGAGCAGTTCTTC. Its translation: CASSPLSGTVYNEQFF.

V is TRBV19 and J is TRBJ1-1; tentatively, D is TRBD1 (6 bases). The germline V gene encodes CDR1 LNHDA and CDR2 SQIVND (reference sequence). There are 17 residues in the CDR3. The V end was cut by 7 bases, the J end by 1 base, with 22 bases between. The CDR3 protein is CASIHPIQGHANTEAFF. CDR3 nucleotide sequence: TGTGCCAGTATTCACCCAATCCAGGGACACGCGAACACTGAAGCTTTCTTT. Drawing the rest from reference TRBV19 and TRBJ1-1, the complete variable domain is DGGITQSPKYLFRKEGQNVTLSCEQNLNHDAMYWYRQDPGQGLRLIYYSQIVNDFQKGDIAEGYSVSREKKESFPLTVTSAQKNPTAFYLCASIHPIQGHANTEAFFGQGTRLTVV.

This clone was found once. The V call is TRBV7-8, the J call TRBJ1-4; D uncertain. With 3 bases removed from V and 0 bases from J, the gap between germline ends came to 11 bases. This CDR3 comprises 16 residues. Germline V gives CDR1 SGHVS, CDR2 FQNEAQ. CDR3 bases: TGTGCCAGCAGCTTGGCGATCCACGCAACTAATGAAAAACTGTTTTTT. Amino acid sequence: CASSLAIHATNEKLFF. Supplemented by reference TRBV7-8 and TRBJ1-4, the full variable domain reads GAGVSQSPRYKVAKRGQDVALRCDPISGHVSLFWYQQALGQGPEFLTYFQNEAQLDKSGLPSDRFFAERPEGSVSTLKIQRTQQEDSAVYLCASSLAIHATNEKLFFGSGTQLSVL.

The chain uses TRBV7-2 and TRBJ1-6; D gene unclear. The CDR3 has 12 amino acids. The germline CDR1 and CDR2 sequences are SGHTA and FQGNSA. Trimming took off 5 bases at V and 10 bases at J, with 9 bases between the two ends. The CDR3 nucleotides are TGTGCCAGCAGCGACACCCCCTCACCCCTCCACTTT. Its protein is CASSDTPSPLHF.

J is TRBJ2-6 and V is TRBV6-6, with no clear D. CDR1 is MNHNY and CDR2 is SVGAGI in the germline V gene (reference sequence). The V end was cut by 5 bases, the J end by 6 bases, with 14 bases between. CDR3 length: 15 amino acids. The CDR3 DNA is TGTGCCAGCAGTCCAGGTCCTTATGTGGCCAACGTCCTGACTTTC. This sequence encodes CASSPGPYVANVLTF.

The count of this clone is one. The chain links TRBV20-1 to TRBJ1-1; D gene ambiguous. Between the trimmed V and J ends, which lost 3 bases and 0 bases, there was a span of 11 bases. The length of the CDR3 is 14 residues. CDR1 and CDR2 from the germline V gene are DFQATT and SNEGSKA (reference sequence). Here the CDR3 reads CSASEAGMNTEAFF. The CDR3 bases are TGCAGTGCTAGTGAAGCAGGAATGAACACTGAAGCTTTCTTT.

This chain uses TRBV15 with TRBJ1-5, with 7 bases fitting TRBD1. The CDR3 extends over 16 amino acids. CDR1 is LNHNV and CDR2 is YYDKDF in the germline V gene (reference sequence). V was pared by 3 bases and J by 7 bases, with 12 bases of the junction left unmatched. CDR3 residues: CATSSATGSWEQPQHF. The CDR3 DNA follows: TGTGCCACCAGCAGTGCGACAGGGTCGTGGGAACAGCCCCAGCATTTT. Filled out from reference TRBV15 and TRBJ1-5, the complete variable domain reads DAMVIQNPRYQVTQFGKPVTLSCSQTLNHNVMYWYQQKSSQAPKLLFHYYDKDFNNEADTPDNFQSRRPNTSFCFLDIRSPGLGDTAMYLCATSSATGSWEQPQHFGDGTRLSIL.

This chain joins TRBV5-4 and TRBJ2-3, with TRBD2 identical over 14 bases. V shed 4 bases, J shed 6 bases, and the junction held 7 bases outside the gene matches. Germline CDR1 is SGHNT and CDR2 is YYREEE (reference sequence). This CDR3 comprises 16 residues. DNA for the CDR3: TGTGCCAGCAGCGAGAGACTAGCGGGGGGGCTGGATACGCAGTATTTT. Its translation is CASSERLAGGLDTQYF.

This clone was counted a single time. The chain has TRBV6-1 and TRBJ2-5; D gene ambiguous. Germline-derived CDR1 and CDR2 are MNHNS and SASEGT. V was shortened by 2 bases and J by 2 bases, with 6 bases between the two germline ends. The CDR3 consists of 13 residues. CDR3 sequence reads: CASSELYQETQYF. The DNA for the CDR3 is TGTGCCAGCAGTGAATTATATCAAGAGACCCAGTACTTC.

This chain links TRBV24-1 with TRBJ2-5; TRBD2 is a possible D gene (5 bases). From germline, CDR1 is KGHDR and CDR2 SFDVKD. Trimming took 4 bases from V and 4 from J, leaving 15 bases between them. This CDR3 contains 15 residues. CDR3 amino acids: CATSDPTPAGETQYF. In nucleotides, the CDR3 is TGTGCCACCAGTGACCCGACCCCGGCGGGAGAGACCCAGTACTTC.

This chain links TRBV5-1 with TRBJ2-6; the D is unclear. This CDR3 is 16 amino acids long. V was cut by 0 bases and J by 4 bases, with 11 bases left in between. Germline CDR1 is SGHRS and CDR2 is YFSETQ. CDR3 sequence: CASSLGENPGANVLTF. The CDR3 bases are TGCGCCAGCAGCTTGGGTGAAAATCCCGGGGCCAACGTCCTGACTTTC.

The chain combines TRBV19 with TRBJ1-2, with 9 bases lining up with TRBD1. In germline, CDR1 is LNHDA, CDR2 SQIVND (reference sequence). The CDR3 totals 16 residues. With V trimmed by 5 bases and J by 5 bases, 12 bases remained unmatched. CDR3 sequence: CASSPLDGTGLYGYTF. DNA for the CDR3: TGTGCCAGTAGTCCCCTAGATGGGACAGGGTTGTATGGCTACACCTTC.

The chain is built from TRBV3-1 (or the pseudogene TRBV3-2) and TRBJ1-2, with 7 bases that match TRBD1. The CDR3 length is 15 residues. In germline, CDR1 is LGHDT, CDR2 YNNKEL (reference sequence). The V segment lost 0 bases and the J segment 7 bases; nucleotides outside the gene matches: 8. The CDR3 here is CASSQDDPRGAGYTF. The CDR3, as DNA: TGTGCCAGCAGCCAAGATGATCCCAGGGGGGCTGGCTACACCTTC.

This chain links TRBV29-1 with TRBJ2-5, with a weak D call TRBD2 (6 bases). Between the trimmed V and J ends, which lost 3 bases and 5 bases, there was a span of 13 bases. CDR3 size: 13 residues. CDR1 and CDR2 (germline): SQVTM, ANQGSEA. CDR3 sequence (DNA): TGCAGCGTTGACGGCGGGAAGCCTGAGACCCAGTACTTC. Residues: CSVDGGKPETQYF.

CDR3 amino acids: CSASVGPYNEQFF. DNA for the CDR3: TGCAGTGCTAGTGTCGGGCCCTACAATGAGCAGTTCTTC. This chain links TRBV20-1 with TRBJ2-1; D is undetermined. The CDR3 consists of 13 residues. V was pared by 3 bases and J by 2 bases, with 8 bases between. From germline, CDR1 is DFQATT and CDR2 SNEGSKA (reference sequence).

The table lists this clone with a few counts. The rearrangement uses TRBV27 and TRBJ2-6, with 9 bases fitting TRBD1. V lost 6 bases to trimming and J lost 2 bases; unmatched junction nucleotides: 8. Germline CDR1 and CDR2: MNHEY and SMNVEV (reference sequence). The CDR3 is 17 residues long. The CDR3 coding sequence is TGTGCCAGCAGCCCCCTGGGACAGGGCACTGGGGCCAACGTCCTGACTTTC. Its protein product is CASSPLGQGTGANVLTF.

This chain uses TRBV29-1 with TRBJ1-5; 7 positions match TRBD1. V shed 6 bases and J 4 bases; nucleotides not matched to a gene: 6. The length of the CDR3 is 13 residues. CDR1 SQVTM and CDR2 ANQGSEA come from the germline V gene. The CDR3: CSVKTGPNQPQHF. The CDR3 DNA sequence: TGCAGCGTGAAGACAGGGCCGAATCAGCCCCAGCATTTT.

This chain connects TRBV24-1 to TRBJ1-5, with 10 bases fitting TRBD1. The CDR3 runs 16 residues. The germline V gene has CDR1 KGHDR and CDR2 SFDVKD. V lost 3 bases and J lost 5; bases outside the gene matches: 6. The CDR3 sequence is CATSDPGQGSHQPQHF. The CDR3 coding sequence is TGTGCCACCAGTGATCCGGGACAGGGGTCACATCAGCCCCAGCATTTT.

The rearrangement links TRBV6-1 to TRBJ1-2; D remains ambiguous. Germline V CDR1 and CDR2: MNHNS, SASEGT. This CDR3 comprises 14 residues. Trimming left V 0 bases short and J 6 bases short, with 11 bases between. CDR3 loop: CASSEARGGHGYTF. CDR3 coding DNA: TGTGCCAGCAGTGAAGCGCGGGGTGGACATGGCTACACCTTC.